The next 22 T cell receptor beta chains were all read from a single sample in a study of response to subunit inactivated influenza vaccine. TCRdb independently ran MiXCR on the RT-PCR reads; one entry per CDR3 protein. Of under 800,000 distinct CDR3 sequences detected, roughly 14% appear once; the ten largest clones hold 6% to 8%. The sample consisted of PBMCs from blood, taken less than 15 days before vaccination. All receptors come from a man aged 45-60 years who received an inactivated influenza vaccine.

This clonotype has only a few counts. The J gene is TRBJ2-3, the V gene TRBV12-3 or TRBV12-4; 12 nucleotides align to TRBD1. Germline trimming cut 7 bases from V and 2 bases from J; bases unmatched to any gene: 13. The CDR3 spans 18 residues. CDR3: CASTKRGTGGRSTDTQYF. The DNA of the CDR3 is TGTGCCAGCACCAAACGTGGGACAGGGGGCAGGTCCACAGATACGCAGTATTTT.

In its sample, this clonotype was seen once. J is TRBJ2-7 and V is TRBV6-1; 8 nucleotides line up with TRBD2. The germline CDR1 and CDR2 sequences are MNHNS and SASEGT. This CDR3 region has 16 residues. V shed 5 bases and J 2 bases; nucleotides not matched to a gene: 11. CDR3 DNA sequence: TGTGCCAGCAGTCCCACGGGGGCGGGGGGAACCTACGAGCAGTACTTC. Protein: CASSPTGAGGTYEQYF.

The chain couples TRBV25-1 to TRBJ2-7; maybe TRBD1 (5 bases). The CDR3 loop spans 10 amino acids. The germline gives CDR1 MGHDK, CDR2 SYGVNS. Trimming pared 10 bases from V and 5 bases from J, leaving 9 bases between. The CDR3, as DNA: TGTGCCACCCAGGGCCACGAGCAGTACTTC. It codes for CATQGHEQYF.

The V and J genes are TRBV6-2 or TRBV6-3 and TRBJ2-1, with D perhaps TRBD2 (6 bases). Germline V gene sequence: CDR1 MNHEY, CDR2 SVGEGT. This CDR3 has 14 amino acids. The V end was cut by 10 bases, the J end by 3 bases, with 16 bases between. This CDR3 reads CATSKRAHYNEQFF. In DNA form, the CDR3 reads TGTGCCACCTCCAAGCGGGCCCACTACAATGAGCAGTTCTTC.

This clonotype turned up a few times. V gene TRBV3-1 combines with J gene TRBJ2-1, with D unresolved. This CDR3 region has 17 residues. The germline V gene encodes CDR1 LGHDT and CDR2 YNNKEL (reference sequence). The V end lost 0 bases, the J end lost 3 bases, and 15 bases lay between the germline ends. CDR3 sequence (DNA): TGTGCCAGCAGCCAAGATTCGCCAGCCCACGGCTACAATGAGCAGTTCTTC. Translation: CASSQDSPAHGYNEQFF.

The chain uses TRBV7-6 and TRBJ2-1; 10 nucleotides match TRBD2. Trimming removed 5 bases from V and 9 bases from J; junction bases left unmatched: 7. The CDR3 loop spans 14 amino acids. Germline V gene lookup returns CDR1 SGHVS and CDR2 FNYEAQ. CDR3 nucleotides: TGTGCCAGCAGCCCCCTAGCGGGAGAAGCTGAGCAGTTCTTC. The encoded protein is CASSPLAGEAEQFF.

The chain employs TRBV19 and TRBJ2-2; D not certain. Trimming left V 7 bases short and J 1 base short, with 7 bases between. Germline-derived CDR1 and CDR2 are LNHDA and SQIVND (reference sequence). The CDR3 has 13 amino acids. CDR3 in amino acids: CASNYRNTGELFF. CDR3 nucleotide sequence: TGTGCCAGTAATTACCGGAACACCGGGGAGCTGTTTTTT.

This sequence joins TRBV5-1 and TRBJ1-4, with D maybe TRBD1 (5 bases). The germline gives CDR1 SGHRS, CDR2 YFSETQ. The length of the CDR3 is 15 residues. The V end was cut by 3 bases, the J end by 5 bases, with 14 bases between. The CDR3 DNA reads as TGCGCCAGCAGCTCAACCGGGGGGTTAAATGAAAAACTGTTTTTT. This sequence encodes CASSSTGGLNEKLFF.

This clonotype was recorded a few times. J is TRBJ2-7 and V is TRBV9, with 7 bases identical to TRBD1. V lost 0 bases and J lost 2; bases outside the gene matches: 2. Germline V gene lookup returns CDR1 SGDLS and CDR2 YYNGEE. CDR3 length: 14 amino acids. The CDR3 protein is CASSVVRGPYEQYF. The DNA for the CDR3 is TGTGCCAGCAGCGTAGTGAGGGGGCCCTACGAGCAGTACTTC.

This clonotype has more than one count but fewer than ten. V is TRBV28 and J is TRBJ2-1; D is uncertain. The CDR3 length is 12 residues. Germline loops: CDR1 MDHEN, CDR2 SYDVKM. Trimming took 0 bases from V and 7 from J, leaving 4 bases between them. The CDR3, as DNA: TGTGCCAGCAGTTTATGGGAGAATGAGCAGTTCTTC. It yields the protein CASSLWENEQFF.

This clonotype has more than one count but fewer than ten. The V gene is TRBV12-3 or TRBV12-4, the J gene TRBJ2-1, with D possibly TRBD2 on 6 matching bases. The CDR3 extends over 15 amino acids. Trimming took off 7 bases at V and 7 bases at J, with 20 bases between the two ends. CDR3 sequence: CASTPITGVKNEQFF. Written as DNA, the CDR3 is TGTGCCAGCACCCCCATTACGGGGGTAAAGAATGAGCAGTTCTTC.

CDR3 DNA sequence: TGTGCCAGCAGCTTAGGGACAGGGATACACATTCAGTACTTC. Protein: CASSLGTGIHIQYF. V and J are TRBV7-9 and TRBJ2-4, with 8 bases that match TRBD1. V lost 1 base, J lost 8 bases, and 4 bases stayed unmatched. The germline V gene encodes CDR1 SEHNR and CDR2 FQNEAQ (reference sequence). CDR3 length: 14 amino acids. The complete variable domain, with remaining parts taken from reference TRBV7-9 and TRBJ2-4, reads DTGVSQNPRHKITKRGQNVTFRCDPISEHNRLYWYRQTLGQGPEFLTYFQNEAQLEKSRLLSDRFSAERPKGSFSTLEIQRTEQGDSAMYLCASSLGTGIHIQYFGAGTRLSVL.

V usage is TRBV11-2 and J usage is TRBJ2-4; D is uncertain. CDR3 length: 14 residues. Trimming removed 4 bases at V and 9 bases at J, with 16 bases between. CDR1 and CDR2 from the germline V gene are SGHAT and FQNNGV. The CDR3 DNA reads TGTGCCAGCAGCTCTGGACGGAATGTTGGCATTCAGTACTTC. Its translation: CASSSGRNVGIQYF.

V is TRBV24-1 and J is TRBJ2-1; 11 nucleotides agree with TRBD2. This CDR3 has 17 amino acids. The germline CDR1 and CDR2 sequences are KGHDR and SFDVKD. Trimming at V came to 5 bases and at J to 0 bases, leaving 5 bases not matched to a gene. This chain's CDR3 is CATSGIAGGVSYNEQFF. The DNA of the CDR3 is TGTGCCACCAGTGGTATAGCGGGAGGGGTCTCCTACAATGAGCAGTTCTTC.

The chain has TRBV15 and TRBJ2-7; 10 nucleotides line up with TRBD1. V trimming: 6 bases; J trimming: 5 bases; junction bases outside the gene matches: 10. The germline V gene encodes CDR1 LNHNV and CDR2 YYDKDF (reference sequence). This CDR3 spans 15 amino acids. This CDR3 reads CATSRDRGFRDEQYF. As DNA, the CDR3 is TGTGCCACCAGTCGGGACAGGGGTTTTCGCGACGAGCAGTACTTC.

This clonotype was seen a few times. The chain carries TRBV3-1 and TRBJ2-7; no reliable D call. The germline CDR1 and CDR2 sequences are LGHDT and YNNKEL (reference sequence). This CDR3 has 15 residues. Trimming cost V 0 bases and J 4 bases, with 13 bases left between them. CDR3 in DNA: TGTGCCAGCAGCCAAGAGGGCACTCCCTCGTACGAGCAGTACTTC. Its protein product is CASSQEGTPSYEQYF.

This chain uses TRBV7-2 with TRBJ2-4; the D is unclear. Germline CDR1 is SGHTA and CDR2 is FQGNSA. The V gene lost 5 bases and the J gene lost 8 bases, with 13 bases spanning the gap. The CDR3 runs to 13 residues. The CDR3 here is CASSTHSVDIQYF. The CDR3 region has the DNA TGTGCCAGCAGCACACACTCCGTAGACATTCAGTACTTC.

This clonotype occurred many times. This chain joins TRBV5-1 and TRBJ2-5; D is ambiguous. Germline CDR1 reads SGHRS; CDR2 reads YFSETQ. This CDR3 is 14 amino acids long. V dropped 0 bases and J dropped 3 bases, with 9 bases sitting between them. In DNA form, the CDR3 reads TGCGCCAGCAGCTTGGAGTCGGCAGAAGAGACCCAGTACTTC. The encoded protein is CASSLESAEETQYF.

This clonotype was picked up a small number of times. The chain uses TRBV20-1 and TRBJ1-2; 12 nucleotides align to TRBD1. With V trimmed by 2 bases and J by 5 bases, 6 bases remained unmatched. Germline V gene lookup returns CDR1 DFQATT and CDR2 SNEGSKA (reference sequence). The CDR3 runs 15 residues. The CDR3 DNA follows: TGCAGTGCTAGACTCCGGGACAGGGGGCTTTATGGCTACACCTTC. Translation: CSARLRDRGLYGYTF.

This chain links TRBV20-1 with TRBJ1-6; 7 positions match TRBD1. The CDR3 runs 15 residues. Looked up from germline, CDR1 is DFQATT and CDR2 is SNEGSKA (reference sequence). Trimming cost V 2 bases and J 5 bases; bases outside gene matches: 6. Written as DNA, the CDR3 is TGCAGTGCTAGACCCCGTGGACAGGATAATTCACCCCTCCACTTT. Its protein is CSARPRGQDNSPLHF.

The gene calls are TRBV29-1 and TRBJ2-7, with D maybe TRBD1 (5 bases). Between the trimmed V and J ends, which lost 4 bases and 2 bases, there was a span of 9 bases. This CDR3 comprises 12 residues. Germline CDR1 is SQVTM and CDR2 is ANQGSEA. CDR3 DNA: TGCAGCGTTGTTTCGACAGCCTACGAGCAGTACTTC. Encoded protein: CSVVSTAYEQYF.

The chain links TRBV29-1 to TRBJ2-3, with D tentatively TRBD2 (7 bases). This CDR3 region has 15 residues. Germline loops: CDR1 SQVTM, CDR2 ANQGSEA. The V end was cut by 4 bases, the J end by 5 bases, with 19 bases between. The CDR3 reads CSVAGEGGLGDTQYF. CDR3 in DNA: TGCAGCGTTGCGGGAGAGGGGGGGCTGGGAGATACGCAGTATTTT.